One sample yielded the 28 T cell receptor beta chains listed below, sequenced in a study of blood T cell repertoires in COVID-19. Generated by immunoSEQ multiplex PCR, the TCRdb table keeps only in-frame clones and is missing some. Of approximately 300,000 clones listed, 89% are singletons. The sequenced sample was PBMCs or T cells enriched from blood (not recorded which). The receptors were gathered from a woman in her thirties who had recovered from COVID-19.

This clone was counted only a few times. This chain links TRBV28 with TRBJ2-7; D gene ambiguous. CDR1 MDHEN and CDR2 SYDVKM come from the germline V gene. Trimming took off 3 bases at V and 1 base at J, with 16 bases between the two ends. The CDR3 contains 16 residues. The CDR3 loop reads CASSFIYGFSSYEQYF. The CDR3 nucleotides read TGTGCCAGCAGTTTTATCTACGGGTTCTCATCCTACGAGCAGTACTTC.

The chain recombines TRBV7-9 with TRBJ2-3; TRBD1 aligns across 11 bases. CDR1 is SEHNR and CDR2 is FQNEAQ in the germline V gene (reference sequence). The CDR3 sequence is 16 residues long. V lost 3 bases to trimming and J lost 0 bases; unmatched junction nucleotides: 2. The CDR3 sequence is CASSLGQGESTDTQYF. The CDR3 bases are TGTGCCAGCAGCTTGGGACAGGGGGAGAGCACAGATACGCAGTATTTT.

V usage is TRBV30 and J usage is TRBJ1-1; TRBD1 matches 7 bases. Germline lookup yields CDR1 GTSNPN and CDR2 SVGIG (reference sequence). The J segment lost 8 bases and the V segment lost 1 base, leaving 1 base of the junction unmatched. The CDR3 is made up of 11 amino acids. CDR3 nucleotide sequence: TGTGCCTGGAGTGGGGACAGCGAAGCTTTCTTT. Translation gives CAWSGDSEAFF.

The chain uses TRBV6-5 and TRBJ1-6; 8 bases match TRBD1. This CDR3 region has 15 residues. The germline CDR1 and CDR2 sequences are MNHEY and SVGAGI. V shed 8 bases and J 7 bases; nucleotides not matched to a gene: 10. The CDR3 nucleotides read TGTGCCAGCGACCCAAGACAGGGGCGAAATTCACCCCTCCACTTT. Translated: CASDPRQGRNSPLHF.

The chain links TRBV9 to TRBJ1-1, with D hard to call. The CDR3 is 14 residues long. The germline V and J ends were trimmed by 3 bases and 1 base, with 10 bases remaining between them. Germline V lookup: CDR1 SGDLS, CDR2 YYNGEE. CDR3 in amino acids: CASSANGGNTEAFF. In DNA form, the CDR3 reads TGTGCCAGCAGCGCAAACGGAGGGAACACTGAAGCTTTCTTT.

The chain recombines TRBV6-6 with TRBJ1-2; tentative D call: TRBD1 (5 bases). Germline assignment: CDR1 MNHNY and CDR2 SVGAGI (reference sequence). CDR3 length: 15 amino acids. Trimming took off 6 bases at V and 7 bases at J, with 21 bases between the two ends. The CDR3 loop is CASSPQEVPGGGYTF. CDR3 nucleotide sequence: TGTGCCAGCAGCCCACAAGAAGTACCGGGGGGTGGCTACACCTTC.

This chain uses TRBV7-2 with TRBJ1-6; no clear D gene. This CDR3 has 15 residues. Germline V gene sequence: CDR1 SGHTA, CDR2 FQGNSA. Trimming stripped 1 base from V and 7 bases from J, with 11 bases between. In DNA form, the CDR3 reads TGTGCCAGCAGCTTAGGTCTCCTAGAGAATTCACCCCTCCACTTT. It encodes CASSLGLLENSPLHF.

The chain employs TRBV7-8 and TRBJ2-1; 11 bases match TRBD2. This CDR3 spans 15 amino acids. Germline V gives CDR1 SGHVS, CDR2 FQNEAQ. V shed 5 bases, J shed 12 bases, and the junction held 12 bases outside the gene matches. CDR3 DNA sequence: TGTGCCAGCAGCCGAAGGGTAGCGGGAGGGCGGGCGCAGTTCTTC. Translated: CASSRRVAGGRAQFF.

The chain joins TRBV7-9 to TRBJ1-4, with 7 bases matching TRBD1. This CDR3 has 18 residues. The J segment lost 3 bases and the V segment lost 5 bases, leaving 15 bases of the junction unmatched. From germline, CDR1 is SEHNR and CDR2 FQNEAQ (reference sequence). DNA of the CDR3: TGTGCCAGCAGCCCCCGCAGACAGGGTATTGGGGCTAATGAAAAACTGTTTTTT. The encoded protein is CASSPRRQGIGANEKLFF.

The V and J genes are TRBV2 and TRBJ2-1; D is unresolved. CDR3 size: 13 residues. The V end lost 3 bases, the J end lost 6 bases, and 9 bases lay between the germline ends. Per the germline V gene, CDR1 is SNHLY and CDR2 is FYNNEI. DNA for the CDR3: TGTGCCAGCAGTGATTATGTGGCCAATGAGCAGTTCTTC. Its translation is CASSDYVANEQFF.

For the CDR3, the DNA is TGTGCCAGCAGCAAAGGGGACTGGCTGACGACCGGGGAGCTGTTTTTT. Translation gives CASSKGDWLTTGELFF. The chain carries TRBV21-1 and TRBJ2-2; the listed D gene, TRBD2, was not tested against the DNA. TRBV21-1 is reported as a pseudogene. The CDR3 is 16 residues long.

V gene TRBV5-1 combines with J gene TRBJ1-1; D perhaps matches TRBD1 (6 bases). The V end lost 1 base, the J end lost 3 bases, and 16 bases lay between the germline ends. CDR1 and CDR2 from the germline V gene are SGHRS and YFSETQ. This CDR3 is built from 16 residues. The DNA for the CDR3 is TGCGCCAGCAGCTTGACAGGGCCTACGACCGACACTGAAGCTTTCTTT. Translated: CASSLTGPTTDTEAFF.

V usage is TRBV6-4 and J usage is TRBJ1-2; perhaps TRBD1 as D (5 bases). The CDR3 extends over 15 amino acids. In germline, CDR1 is MRHNA, CDR2 SNTAGT. Trimming took off 1 base at V and 2 bases at J, with 11 bases between the two ends. Here the CDR3 DNA reads TGTGCCAGCAGTGACTGGTCAAGGGGCAACTATGGCTACACCTTC. Its translation is CASSDWSRGNYGYTF.

The chain joins TRBV29-1 to TRBJ2-7; 9 bases align to TRBD2. Germline V gives CDR1 SQVTM, CDR2 ANQGSEA. J gave up 11 bases and V 6 bases, and 11 bases lay outside the gene matches. The CDR3 runs to 12 residues. The DNA for the CDR3 is TGCAGCGTGCGGGAGGGCGGTGGATCGGAGTACTTC. This gives the protein CSVREGGGSEYF.

The V and J genes are TRBV19 and TRBJ2-2; 7 positions match TRBD2. V lost 9 bases to trimming and J lost 2 bases; unmatched junction nucleotides: 9. CDR1 is LNHDA and CDR2 is SQIVND in the germline V gene (reference sequence). This CDR3 region has 15 residues. The CDR3 region is CASRGLADNTGELFF. The CDR3 DNA reads TGTGCCAGCCGCGGGCTAGCGGACAACACCGGGGAGCTGTTTTTT.

The chain joins TRBV19 to TRBJ1-1; 7 positions match TRBD1. There are 11 residues in the CDR3. With V trimmed by 10 bases and J by 8 bases, 7 bases remained unmatched. Germline-derived CDR1 and CDR2 are LNHDA and SQIVND (reference sequence). The CDR3 bases are TGTGCCATTAGGGACAGAAAAGAAGCTTTCTTT. This gives the protein CAIRDRKEAFF.

V usage is TRBV6-1 and J usage is TRBJ1-1, with TRBD1 as a possible D gene (5 bases). Germline CDR1 and CDR2: MNHNS and SASEGT. This CDR3 has 13 residues. V lost 3 bases and J lost 4, with 9 bases in between. The CDR3 sequence: CASSDRESTEAFF. DNA for the CDR3: TGTGCCAGCAGTGACAGGGAAAGCACTGAAGCTTTCTTT.

This chain uses TRBV6-2 or TRBV6-3 with TRBJ1-4, with 8 bases matching TRBD1. The CDR3 covers 14 residues. Germline lookup yields CDR1 MNHEY and CDR2 SVGEGT. The junction had 5 bases not matched to a gene; V was cut back by 5 bases and J by 6 bases. As DNA, the CDR3 is TGTGCCAGCAGTGATCCGACAGGGGATGAAAAACTGTTTTTT. This translates into CASSDPTGDEKLFF.

The chain couples TRBV28 to TRBJ2-7, with TRBD2 matching 10 bases. The ends lost 6 bases at V and 5 bases at J; junction bases unmatched: 10. Germline assignment: CDR1 MDHEN and CDR2 SYDVKM. The CDR3 is made up of 15 amino acids. CDR3 nucleotide sequence: TGTGCCAGCAGCCCCAGACTAGCGGGCTTCGACGAGCAGTACTTC. Translation gives CASSPRLAGFDEQYF.

J is TRBJ1-2 and V is TRBV10-3, with TRBD1 matching over 8 bases. The CDR3 is 13 amino acids. The V gene's germline CDR1 is ENHRY and CDR2 SYGVKD. With 4 bases clipped from V and 7 bases from J, the junction kept 5 bases outside the gene matches. The CDR3 DNA is TGTGCCATCAGTGTCGGACAGGGCGGTGGCTACACCTTC. Amino acid sequence: CAISVGQGGGYTF.

V and J are TRBV5-1 and TRBJ2-7; possible D gene TRBD2, 6 bases. Germline V gene sequence: CDR1 SGHRS, CDR2 YFSETQ. The ends were cut back, 0 bases at V and 0 bases at J, with 13 bases in the middle. The CDR3 sequence is 16 residues long. The CDR3 is CASSLAPADYSYEQYF. In nucleotides, the CDR3 is TGCGCCAGCAGCTTGGCCCCGGCGGACTACTCCTACGAGCAGTACTTC.

The V and J genes are TRBV2 and TRBJ2-4; D is uncertain. The CDR3 totals 13 residues. In germline, CDR1 is SNHLY, CDR2 FYNNEI. Trimming pared 5 bases from V and 7 bases from J, leaving 12 bases between. CDR3 sequence: CASSNHFVNIQYF. In DNA, the CDR3 is TGTGCCAGCAGTAACCACTTTGTGAACATTCAGTACTTC.

The CDR3, as DNA: TGTGCCAGCAGTTGGGGACAGGGGGCATTAGGGGAGACCCAGTACTTC. This encodes CASSWGQGALGETQYF. This chain joins TRBV5-6 and TRBJ2-5; 12 bases align to TRBD1. Germline V CDR1 and CDR2: SGHDT, YYEEEE. CDR3 length: 16 residues. V shed 5 bases, J shed 5 bases, and the junction held 10 bases outside the gene matches.

This clone appeared a single time. The chain combines TRBV18 with TRBJ1-1, with D unresolved. The V end lost 1 base, the J end lost 2 bases, and 5 bases lay between the germline ends. The length of the CDR3 is 13 residues. Germline CDR1 KGHSH, CDR2 LQKENI. The CDR3 reads CASSPLRNTEAFF. The CDR3 region has the DNA TGTGCCAGCTCACCACTCAGAAACACTGAAGCTTTCTTT.

The V call is TRBV7-9, the J call TRBJ2-2; D not certain. From germline, CDR1 is SEHNR and CDR2 FQNEAQ (reference sequence). The CDR3 covers 16 residues. With 1 base removed from V and 4 bases from J, the gap between germline ends came to 13 bases. The CDR3 reads CASSLGQISSTGELFF. The CDR3 nucleotides are TGTGCCAGCAGCTTAGGACAAATCTCGAGCACCGGGGAGCTGTTTTTT.

The V call is TRBV6-5, the J call TRBJ1-2; a weak D match, TRBD1 (5 bases). The CDR3 length is 14 residues. V lost 5 bases to trimming and J lost 6 bases, with 16 bases between them. Germline CDR1 is MNHEY and CDR2 is SVGAGI. In DNA form, the CDR3 reads TGTGCCAGCAGTCAAACATGGAACAGGCATGGCTACACCTTC. This sequence encodes CASSQTWNRHGYTF.

The sample holds a few counts of this clone. The rearrangement joins TRBV29-1 to TRBJ1-1, with TRBD1 matching 9 bases. The CDR3 loop spans 14 amino acids. Trimming cost V 4 bases and J 6 bases; bases outside gene matches: 9. Germline V gene lookup returns CDR1 SQVTM and CDR2 ANQGSEA. The chain's CDR3 is CSVVFSQGASEAFF. DNA for the CDR3: TGCAGCGTTGTGTTCTCACAGGGGGCGTCTGAAGCTTTCTTT.

J is TRBJ1-2 and V is TRBV7-9, with 9 bases lining up with TRBD1. This CDR3 contains 13 residues. Germline-derived CDR1 and CDR2 are SEHNR and FQNEAQ (reference sequence). Trimming cost V 5 bases and J 5 bases; bases outside gene matches: 3. This chain's CDR3 is CASSRTGEYGYTF. In DNA form, the CDR3 reads TGTGCCAGCAGCAGGACAGGGGAGTATGGCTACACCTTC.